This T cell receptor (beta chain) was captured by sequencing in a study of shared clonotypes between healthy human individuals. The assay was immunoSEQ multiplex PCR, and TCRdb's table has in-frame clones only and misses some. This table holds a few million clones, 93% found once. CD45RO-negative cells were positively selected for CCR7, leaving out terminally differentiated effector memory CD45RA+ cells. On this clone itself: What it recognizes is unknown.

From germline, CDR1 is MGHRA and CDR2 YSYEKL. This CDR3 has 13 residues. The study, taken as a whole, reports: For sorted subsets, rarefaction showed incomplete sequencing despite large depth. Unshared clonotypes carried lower generation probabilities than those common to all four donors. Enrolling few donors narrowed the genetic and exposure-history diversity that was represented.

The V call is TRBV4-1, the J call TRBJ2-5; no reliable D call. Near its end, the DNA agrees better with TRBJ2-7, so the J call may be wrong. Sequenced input: naive CD8+ T cells from PBMCs. The TCR was taken from a man aged 18 to 29 in good health. Some clones in this sample may be carry-over from other donors' samples. The CDR3 bases are TGCGCCAGCAGCCAAGCCCTCGGTGACGAGCAGTACTTC. It encodes CASSQALGDEQYF.